A single sample is the source of the 32 T cell receptor beta chains below, sequenced in a study of blood T cell repertoires in COVID-19. Profiled with immunoSEQ multiplex PCR; TCRdb holds only in-frame clones, not every one. The repertoire holds a few hundred thousand clones, with around 90% as singletons. The source material was PBMCs or T cells enriched from blood (not recorded which). The receptors shown here come from a woman younger than 30 who had recovered from COVID-19.

This rearrangement joins TRBV10-2 to TRBJ2-2; 9 nucleotides line up with TRBD2. CDR3 size: 18 residues. Germline V gives CDR1 WSHSY, CDR2 SAAADI. J was trimmed by 5 bases and V by 8 bases; bases with no gene match: 18. CDR3 sequence: CASQHTYKSSGVTGELFF. DNA of the CDR3: TGCGCCAGCCAGCACACCTACAAGTCTAGCGGGGTAACCGGGGAGCTGTTTTTT.

The genes are TRBV28 and TRBJ2-7, with 14 bases identical to TRBD2. The V gene end was trimmed by 6 bases and the J gene end by 7 bases; junction bases not matched to a gene: 8. CDR1 and CDR2 from the germline V gene are MDHEN and SYDVKM. The CDR3 length is 15 residues. The CDR3 DNA reads TGTGCCAGCAGCAGACTAGCGGGGGGGCCGGGAGAGCAGTACTTC. This translates into CASSRLAGGPGEQYF.

The V and J genes are TRBV7-8 and TRBJ2-4; D possibly corresponds to TRBD2 (5 bases). The V gene's germline CDR1 is SGHVS and CDR2 FQNEAQ. CDR3 length: 13 amino acids. Trimming removed 5 bases at V and 8 bases at J, with 13 bases between. The DNA for the CDR3 is TGTGCCAGCAGCAGTTGGGAGACGTACATTCAGTACTTC. Amino acids: CASSSWETYIQYF.

In its sample, this clone was seen once. CDR3 DNA: TGTGCCAGCAGCATGGACGGGATCTTTGGCTACACCTTC. Amino acids: CASSMDGIFGYTF. The chain uses TRBV28 and TRBJ1-2; D is unclear. CDR3 length equals 13 residues. Deletions cut 6 bases from V and 7 bases from J, with 15 bases between. Germline CDR1 is MDHEN and CDR2 is SYDVKM.

V is TRBV6-6 and J is TRBJ1-4; D is undetermined. The germline V gene encodes CDR1 MNHNY and CDR2 SVGAGI (reference sequence). V was shortened by 5 bases and J by 6 bases, with 10 bases between the two germline ends. The CDR3 consists of 13 residues. CDR3 DNA: TGTGCCAGCAGTCCACGGAGTGATGAAAAACTGTTTTTT. It yields the protein CASSPRSDEKLFF.

This chain joins TRBV18 and TRBJ1-2, with D maybe TRBD1 (5 bases). CDR3 length equals 14 residues. The germline gives CDR1 KGHSH, CDR2 LQKENI. The ends were cut back, 1 base at V and 4 bases at J, with 10 bases in the middle. CDR3 region: CASSPRGGAYGYTF. DNA of the CDR3: TGTGCCAGCTCACCACGAGGAGGGGCCTATGGCTACACCTTC. Full variable domain (missing parts from reference TRBV18 and TRBJ1-2): NAGVMQNPRHLVRRRGQEARLRCSPMKGHSHVYWYRQLPEEGLKFMVYLQKENIIDESGMPKERFSAEFPKEGPSILRIQQVVRGDSAAYFCASSPRGGAYGYTFGSGTRLTVV.

This clone was seen a single time. CDR3 sequence (DNA): TGTGCCTGGAGTTCTGTCTCAGCTAACTATGGCTACACCTTC. Its translation is CAWSSVSANYGYTF. The chain uses TRBV30 and TRBJ1-2; D is ambiguous. Germline CDR1 and CDR2: GTSNPN and SVGIG (reference sequence). The CDR3 length is 14 residues. The V end was cut by 2 bases, the J end by 0 bases, with 10 bases between.

This chain joins TRBV5-6 and TRBJ2-7, with 7 bases that match TRBD1. The CDR3 is made up of 14 amino acids. Unmatched junction bases numbered 5, after V lost 2 bases and J lost 3 bases. The germline CDR1 and CDR2 sequences are SGHDT and YYEEEE. This CDR3 is CASSFGTGDYEQYF. The CDR3 nucleotides are TGTGCCAGCAGCTTCGGTACAGGGGACTACGAGCAGTACTTC.

This chain links TRBV12-3 or TRBV12-4 with TRBJ1-2, with D possibly being TRBD1 (5 bases). The CDR3 has 13 amino acids. The ends were cut back, 0 bases at V and 6 bases at J, with 8 bases in the middle. CDR3 loop: CASSLARGNGYTF. The CDR3 DNA reads TGTGCCAGCAGTTTAGCGCGGGGGAATGGCTACACCTTC.

V usage is TRBV6-2 or TRBV6-3 and J usage is TRBJ1-2, with D uncertain. With 0 bases removed from V and 4 bases from J, the gap between germline ends came to 12 bases. In germline, CDR1 is MNHEY, CDR2 SVGEGT. The CDR3 has 15 amino acids. CDR3 protein: CASSYSTRRTYGYTF. The CDR3 region has the DNA TGTGCCAGCAGTTACTCGACCAGGAGGACCTATGGCTACACCTTC.

CDR3 sequence reads: CASSESPRGNTGELFF. CDR3 DNA: TGCGCCAGCAGTGAGTCACCCCGGGGAAACACCGGGGAGCTGTTTTTT. The rearrangement joins TRBV10-1 to TRBJ2-2; TRBD2 might be the D (5 bases). The CDR3 has 16 amino acids. Trimming took 0 bases from V and 2 from J, leaving 10 bases between them. Germline CDR1 reads WNHNN; CDR2 reads SYGVQD (reference sequence).

The chain has TRBV11-1 and TRBJ2-7; D remains ambiguous. The CDR3 runs 14 residues. Trimming removed 0 bases from V and 4 bases from J, with 10 bases in between. CDR1 is SGHAT and CDR2 is FQDESV in the germline V gene (reference sequence). CDR3 nucleotide sequence: TGTGCCAGCAGCTTAGCTTTGGGCTCTTACGAGCAGTACTTC. Its translation is CASSLALGSYEQYF.

This clone was seen just once. The gene calls are TRBV9 and TRBJ2-5, with D unclear. The length of the CDR3 is 13 residues. The V gene lost 3 bases and the J gene lost 1 base, with 7 bases spanning the gap. The germline CDR1 and CDR2 sequences are SGDLS and YYNGEE. The CDR3 loop is CASSGTSQETQYF. The CDR3 bases are TGTGCCAGCAGCGGTACAAGCCAAGAGACCCAGTACTTC.

Comment on this clone: The sample contains more than one DNA sequence encoding this CDR3. This rearrangement joins TRBV14 to TRBJ1-5; D possibly corresponds to TRBD1 (6 bases). The V end lost 3 bases, the J end lost 4 bases, and 10 bases lay between the germline ends. The CDR3 has 14 residues. CDR1 SGHDN and CDR2 FVKESK come from the germline V gene. This CDR3 reads CASSQTGLNQPQHF. CDR3 nucleotides: TGTGCCAGCAGCCAGACAGGCCTGAATCAGCCCCAGCATTTT.

The chain has TRBV15 and TRBJ2-2, with D perhaps matching TRBD2 (7 bases). The CDR3 length is 16 residues. In germline, CDR1 is LNHNV, CDR2 YYDKDF (reference sequence). V was pared by 5 bases and J by 7 bases, with 20 bases between. The CDR3 coding sequence is TGTGCCACCAGCCGCGGGGGCGGGAAACACGTCGGGGAGCTGTTTTTT. Translating gives CATSRGGGKHVGELFF.

The chain combines TRBV2 with TRBJ1-2; TRBD1 might be the D (6 bases). Trimming cost V 0 bases and J 7 bases, with 9 bases left between them. The CDR3 has 13 residues. Germline CDR1 is SNHLY and CDR2 is FYNNEI. DNA of the CDR3: TGTGCCAGCAGTGAAGCGGGGGCGGGTGGCTACACCTTC. Protein sequence: CASSEAGAGGYTF.

The chain carries TRBV7-8 and TRBJ1-1; possible D gene TRBD1, 5 bases. Per germline, CDR1 SGHVS and CDR2 FQNEAQ. The ends were cut back, 4 bases at V and 1 base at J, with 16 bases in the middle. The CDR3 loop spans 16 amino acids. CDR3 in DNA: TGTGCCAGCAGCTCCCTTCAAGGACAAAGGAACACTGAAGCTTTCTTT. Translation gives CASSSLQGQRNTEAFF.

The chain is built from TRBV7-9 and TRBJ1-1; D is uncertain. CDR1 is SEHNR and CDR2 is FQNEAQ in the germline V gene (reference sequence). This CDR3 comprises 12 residues. V shed 3 bases and J shed 5 bases, with 7 bases lying between them. CDR3 amino acids: CASSFERTEAFF. CDR3 in DNA: TGTGCCAGCAGCTTCGAACGGACTGAAGCTTTCTTT.

The rearrangement joins TRBV12-3 or TRBV12-4 to TRBJ1-2, with 7 bases aligning to TRBD1. The J segment lost 8 bases and the V segment lost 3 bases, leaving 6 bases of the junction unmatched. The CDR3 is 13 amino acids. The CDR3 region is CASSLDRLRGYTF. As DNA, the CDR3 is TGTGCCAGCAGTTTGGACAGGCTACGGGGCTACACCTTC.

The chain has TRBV7-2 and TRBJ1-5; D may be TRBD1 (5 bases). The V end was cut by 5 bases, the J end by 0 bases, with 11 bases between. This CDR3 is 15 amino acids long. In germline, CDR1 is SGHTA, CDR2 FQGNSA. The CDR3 sequence: CASSGHSYSNQPQHF. In DNA form, the CDR3 reads TGTGCCAGCAGCGGACATTCTTATAGCAATCAGCCCCAGCATTTT. Using reference TRBV7-2 and TRBJ1-5 for the parts outside the CDR3, the full variable domain is GAGVSQSPSNKVTEKGKDVELRCDPISGHTALYWYRQSLGQGLEFLIYFQGNSAPDKSGLPSDRFSAERTGGSVSTLTIQRTQQEDSAVYLCASSGHSYSNQPQHFGDGTRLSIL.

This clone was detected once. This chain joins TRBV5-4 and TRBJ2-2; maybe TRBD1 (6 bases). Trimming stripped 4 bases from V and 1 base from J, with 11 bases between. This CDR3 contains 15 residues. Per germline, CDR1 SGHNT and CDR2 YYREEE (reference sequence). CDR3 protein: CASSQPDRNTGELFF. DNA of the CDR3: TGTGCCAGCAGCCAACCGGACAGGAACACCGGGGAGCTGTTTTTT.

This clone has just a few counts. The chain combines TRBV6-5 with TRBJ2-5, with D maybe TRBD2 (6 bases). This CDR3 has 15 residues. From germline, CDR1 is MNHEY and CDR2 SVGAGI. Trimming left V 0 bases short and J 2 bases short, with 10 bases between. Here the CDR3 reads CASSYSFAGQETQYF. Here the CDR3 DNA reads TGTGCCAGCAGTTACTCGTTTGCGGGGCAAGAGACCCAGTACTTC.

V usage is TRBV6-1 and J usage is TRBJ1-2; 9 bases are a match to TRBD1. V was pared by 2 bases and J by 7 bases, with 2 bases of the junction left unmatched. The length of the CDR3 is 13 residues. Germline CDR1 MNHNS, CDR2 SASEGT. The DNA for the CDR3 is TGTGCCAGCAGTGAAAAGGACAGGGGTGGCTACACCTTC. Residues: CASSEKDRGGYTF.

The chain joins TRBV7-9 to TRBJ2-2; TRBD1 matches at 8 bases. The germline V gene has CDR1 SEHNR and CDR2 FQNEAQ (reference sequence). This CDR3 has 17 residues. Trimming took 1 base from V and 5 from J; bases not matched to a gene: 9. CDR3 sequence reads: CASSLVGQGLETGELFF. DNA for the CDR3: TGTGCCAGCAGCTTAGTAGGACAGGGCTTGGAGACCGGGGAGCTGTTTTTT.

J is TRBJ1-6 and V is TRBV6-5; D not resolved. The CDR3 is made up of 15 amino acids. With 6 bases removed from V and 9 bases from J, the gap between germline ends came to 18 bases. Germline CDR1 is MNHEY and CDR2 is SVGAGI. This chain's CDR3 is CASRPGSPDGSPLHF. DNA for the CDR3: TGTGCCAGCAGGCCGGGGTCCCCCGACGGTTCACCCCTCCACTTT.

The genes are TRBV12-3 or TRBV12-4 and TRBJ1-3, with TRBD1 identical over 9 bases. Trimming cost V 6 bases and J 4 bases; bases outside gene matches: 1. The CDR3 is made up of 13 amino acids. DNA of the CDR3: TGTGCCAGCAGAACAGGGGGCGGAAACACCATATATTTT. It yields the protein CASRTGGGNTIYF.

This clone was observed a handful of times. This rearrangement joins TRBV3-1 (or the pseudogene TRBV3-2) to TRBJ2-3; 7 bases align to TRBD2. This CDR3 contains 16 residues. Germline loops: CDR1 LGHDT, CDR2 YNNKEL (reference sequence). Trimming removed 3 bases from V and 1 base from J; junction bases left unmatched: 7. The DNA of the CDR3 is TGTGCCAGCAGCCACGCGGGACTATTGGGCACAGATACGCAGTATTTT. Translation gives CASSHAGLLGTDTQYF.

The J gene is TRBJ2-7, the V gene TRBV19, with 7 bases that match TRBD2. The CDR3 sequence is 13 residues long. Germline values: CDR1 LNHDA, CDR2 SQIVND (reference sequence). The J segment lost 3 bases and the V segment lost 4 bases, leaving 3 bases of the junction unmatched. The CDR3 region has the DNA TGTGCCAGTAGTAGCGGGGGATACTACGAGCAGTACTTC. Encoded protein: CASSSGGYYEQYF.

The gene calls are TRBV7-8 and TRBJ1-2; a possible D gene is TRBD1 (5 bases). Germline V CDR1 and CDR2: SGHVS, FQNEAQ. Trimming removed 0 bases from V and 4 bases from J, with 9 bases in between. CDR3 length: 14 residues. CDR3 region: CASSLAGVAYGYTF. The CDR3 DNA reads as TGTGCCAGCAGCTTAGCAGGGGTTGCCTATGGCTACACCTTC.

The chain carries TRBV5-8 and TRBJ2-5; 10 positions agree with TRBD2. The CDR3 is 15 amino acids. Germline V gives CDR1 SGHTS, CDR2 YDEGEE. V shed 8 bases and J 5 bases; nucleotides not matched to a gene: 12. This CDR3 is CARSAGLAGEETQYF. In DNA form, the CDR3 reads TGTGCCAGATCTGCCGGTCTAGCGGGGGAGGAGACCCAGTACTTC. Drawing the rest from reference TRBV5-8 and TRBJ2-5, the complete variable domain is EAGVTQSPTHLIKTRGQQATLRCSPISGHTSVYWYQQALGLGLQFLLWYDEGEERNRGNFPPRFSGRQFPNYSSELNVNALELEDSALYLCARSAGLAGEETQYFGPGTRLLVL.

This sequence joins TRBV5-4 and TRBJ1-3; weak D call: TRBD1 (5 bases). Trimming pared 5 bases from V and 0 bases from J, leaving 12 bases between. This CDR3 is 15 amino acids long. Germline V gene lookup returns CDR1 SGHNT and CDR2 YYREEE (reference sequence). DNA for the CDR3: TGTGCCAGCAGTACCTATCAGGGCTCTGGAAACACCATATATTTT. Its protein is CASSTYQGSGNTIYF.

V gene TRBV3-1 (or the pseudogene TRBV3-2) combines with J gene TRBJ2-7, with 9 bases that match TRBD1. CDR1 and CDR2 from the germline V gene are LGHDT and YNNKEL (reference sequence). The CDR3 consists of 13 residues. The junction had 7 bases not matched to a gene; V was cut back by 4 bases and J by 9 bases. This CDR3 is CASSPRDRAMQYF. CDR3 bases: TGTGCCAGCAGCCCCCGGGACAGGGCGATGCAGTACTTC.